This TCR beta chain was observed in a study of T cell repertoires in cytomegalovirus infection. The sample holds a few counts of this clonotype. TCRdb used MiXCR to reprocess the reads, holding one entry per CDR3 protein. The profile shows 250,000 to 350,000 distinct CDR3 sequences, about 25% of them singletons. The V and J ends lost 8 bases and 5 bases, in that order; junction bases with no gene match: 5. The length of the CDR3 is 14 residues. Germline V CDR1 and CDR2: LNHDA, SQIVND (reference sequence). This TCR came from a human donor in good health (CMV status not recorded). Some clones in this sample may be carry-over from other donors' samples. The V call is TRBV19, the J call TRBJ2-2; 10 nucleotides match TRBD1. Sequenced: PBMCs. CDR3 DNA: TGTGCCAGTCAGGACAGGGGGGAGACCGGGGAGCTGTTTTTT. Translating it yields CASQDRGETGELFF. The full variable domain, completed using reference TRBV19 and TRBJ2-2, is DGGITQSPKYLFRKEGQNVTLSCEQNLNHDAMYWYRQDPGQGLRLIYYSQIVNDFQKGDIAEGYSVSREKKESFPLTVTSAQKNPTAFYLCASQDRGETGELFFGEGSRLTVL.